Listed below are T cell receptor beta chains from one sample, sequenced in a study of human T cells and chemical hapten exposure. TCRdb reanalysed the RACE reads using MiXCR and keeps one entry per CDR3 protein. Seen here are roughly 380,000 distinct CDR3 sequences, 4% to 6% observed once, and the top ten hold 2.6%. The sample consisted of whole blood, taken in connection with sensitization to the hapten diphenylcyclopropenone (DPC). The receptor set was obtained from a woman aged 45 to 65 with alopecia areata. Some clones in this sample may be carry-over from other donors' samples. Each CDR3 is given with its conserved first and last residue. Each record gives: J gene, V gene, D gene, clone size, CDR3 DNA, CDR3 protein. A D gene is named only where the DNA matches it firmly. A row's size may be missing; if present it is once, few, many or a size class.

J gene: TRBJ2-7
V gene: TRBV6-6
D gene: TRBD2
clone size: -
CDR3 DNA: TGTGCCAGCAGTATAATTGGGACGCCCGGGAGGGAGTACTTC
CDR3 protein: CASSIIGTPGREYF

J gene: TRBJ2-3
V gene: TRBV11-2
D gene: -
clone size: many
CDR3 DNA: TGTGCCAGCAGCTTAGTTCTGCAGGGGACAAGCACAGATACGCAGTATTTT
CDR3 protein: CASSLVLQGTSTDTQYF

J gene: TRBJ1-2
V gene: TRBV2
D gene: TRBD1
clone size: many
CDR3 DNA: TGTGCCAGCAGGCTTTACGTCGGACAGGAACACTATGGCTACACCTTC
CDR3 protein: CASRLYVGQEHYGYTF

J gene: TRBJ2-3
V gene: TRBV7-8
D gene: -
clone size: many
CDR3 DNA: TGTGCCAGCAGCTCCATGCGGAGCACAGATACGCAGTATTTT
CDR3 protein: CASSSMRSTDTQYF

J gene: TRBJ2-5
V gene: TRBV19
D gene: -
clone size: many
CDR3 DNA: TGTGCCAGTAGTATGCCCCTCGGCGGCGGTCAAGAGACCCAGTACTTC
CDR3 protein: CASSMPLGGGQETQYF

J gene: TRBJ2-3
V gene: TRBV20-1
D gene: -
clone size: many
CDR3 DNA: TGCAGTGCTGTTAGCATTCTTAACACAGATACGCAGTATTTT
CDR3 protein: CSAVSILNTDTQYF

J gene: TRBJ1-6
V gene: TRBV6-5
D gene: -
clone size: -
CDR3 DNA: TGTGCCAGCAGTTACTCGATCATTTCTAATTCACCCCTCCACTTT
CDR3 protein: CASSYSIISNSPLHF

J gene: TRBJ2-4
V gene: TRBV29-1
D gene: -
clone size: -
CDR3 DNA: TGCAGCATAACGGGGACGACGGAAAACATTCAGTACTTC
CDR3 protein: CSITGTTENIQYF

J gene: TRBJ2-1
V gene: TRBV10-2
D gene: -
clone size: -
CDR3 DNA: TGCGCCAGCAGTGAGCAACAGACGCACTACAATGAGCAGTTCTTC
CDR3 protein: CASSEQQTHYNEQFF

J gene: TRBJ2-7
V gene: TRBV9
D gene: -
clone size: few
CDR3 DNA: TGTGCCAGCAGCCCCGGGGGTACGATCGACGAGCAGTACTTC
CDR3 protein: CASSPGGTIDEQYF

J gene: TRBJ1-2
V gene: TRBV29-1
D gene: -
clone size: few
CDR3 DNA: TGCAGCGTTGGATCCGCCAGGGGACATGGCTACACCTTC
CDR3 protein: CSVGSARGHGYTF

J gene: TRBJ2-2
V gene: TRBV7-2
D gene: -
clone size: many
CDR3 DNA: TGTGCCAGCAGCTTAGAAAGCGCAGGGTTGGACACCGGGGAGCTGTTTTTT
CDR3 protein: CASSLESAGLDTGELFF

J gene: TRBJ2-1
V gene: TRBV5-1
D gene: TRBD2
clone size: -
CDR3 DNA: TGCGCCAGCAGCCCCGCGGGACTAGCTGGGCACGAGCAGTTCTTC
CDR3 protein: CASSPAGLAGHEQFF

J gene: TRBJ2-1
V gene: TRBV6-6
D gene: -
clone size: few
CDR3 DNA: TGTGCCAGCAGTCAATTACTAGCCCATGAGCAGTTCTTC
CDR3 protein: CASSQLLAHEQFF

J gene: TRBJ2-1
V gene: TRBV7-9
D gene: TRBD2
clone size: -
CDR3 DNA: TGTGCCAGCAGCTCCCCTAGCGGGAGTTACAATGAGCAGTTCTTC
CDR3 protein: CASSSPSGSYNEQFF

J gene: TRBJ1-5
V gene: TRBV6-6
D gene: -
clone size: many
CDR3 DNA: TGTGCCAGCAGCCCACAGGACCTTAGCAATCAGCCCCAGCATTTT
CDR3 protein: CASSPQDLSNQPQHF

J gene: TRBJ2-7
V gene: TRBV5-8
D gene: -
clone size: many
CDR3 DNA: TGTGCCAGCAGCTTGGGCGGACAGAGATCGTACGAGCAGTACTTC
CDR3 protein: CASSLGGQRSYEQYF

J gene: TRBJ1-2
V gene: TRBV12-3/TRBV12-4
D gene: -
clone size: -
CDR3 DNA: TGTGCCAGCAGTTTAAGGGTCTGGGGGGGCGAAAGTGGCTACACCTTC
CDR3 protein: CASSLRVWGGESGYTF

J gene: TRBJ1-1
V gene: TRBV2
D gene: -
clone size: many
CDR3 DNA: TGTGCCAGCAGTGAACAGTTCGCCTTGAACACTGAAGCTTTCTTT
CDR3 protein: CASSEQFALNTEAFF

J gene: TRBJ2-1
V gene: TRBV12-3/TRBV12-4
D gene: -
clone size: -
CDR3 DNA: TGTGCCAGCAGATCCGACGGGATCAATGAGCAGTTCTTC
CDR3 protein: CASRSDGINEQFF

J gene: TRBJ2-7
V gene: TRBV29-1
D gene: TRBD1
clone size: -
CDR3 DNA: TGCAGCGTTCCCGGGACAGCCTCCTACGAGCAGTACTTC
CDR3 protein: CSVPGTASYEQYF

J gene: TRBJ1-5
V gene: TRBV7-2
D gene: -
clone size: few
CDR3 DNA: TGTGCCAGCAGCTTAGGGGCAGGGATGAATCAGCCCCAGCATTTT
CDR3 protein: CASSLGAGMNQPQHF

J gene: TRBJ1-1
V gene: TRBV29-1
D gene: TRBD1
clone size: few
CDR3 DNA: TGCAGCGTCGACGGACAGGGTGTTGGCGAAGCTTTCTTT
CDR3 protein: CSVDGQGVGEAFF

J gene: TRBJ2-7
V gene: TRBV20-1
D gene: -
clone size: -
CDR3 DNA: TGCAGTGCTAGTCCCCCCAGGAGCTCCTACGAGCAGTACTTC
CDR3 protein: CSASPPRSSYEQYF

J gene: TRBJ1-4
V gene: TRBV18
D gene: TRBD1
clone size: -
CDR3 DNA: TGTGCCAGCTCACCAACGGCAGGGGGCACGTATGAAAAACTGTTTTTT
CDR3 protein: CASSPTAGGTYEKLFF

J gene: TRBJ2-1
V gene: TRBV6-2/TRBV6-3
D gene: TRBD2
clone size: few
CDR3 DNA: TGTGCCAGCAGTTCATATCGGACTAGCGGGGCGAGTGAGCAGTTCTTC
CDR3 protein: CASSSYRTSGASEQFF

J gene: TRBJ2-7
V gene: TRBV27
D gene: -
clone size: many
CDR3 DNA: TGTGCCAGCAGTCGAAGTATTGGGGGCCACGACGAGCAGTACTTC
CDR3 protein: CASSRSIGGHDEQYF

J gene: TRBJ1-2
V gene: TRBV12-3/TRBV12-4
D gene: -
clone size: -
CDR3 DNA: TGTGCCAGCAGGGGTTCGGGAGGCTACACCTTC
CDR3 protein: CASRGSGGYTF

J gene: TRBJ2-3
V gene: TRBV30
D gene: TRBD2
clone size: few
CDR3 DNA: TGTGCCTGGAGTAGGGGCGGGAGAACAGATACGCAGTATTTT
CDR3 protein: CAWSRGGRTDTQYF

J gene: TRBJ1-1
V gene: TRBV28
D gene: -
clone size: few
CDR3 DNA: TGTGCCAGCAGTTTATGGAACAAGCTTGAAGCTTTCTTT
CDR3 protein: CASSLWNKLEAFF

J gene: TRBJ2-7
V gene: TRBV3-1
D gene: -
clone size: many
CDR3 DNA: TGTGCCAGCAGCCAAGATATACAGCAGCTCCAGTACTTC
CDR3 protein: CASSQDIQQLQYF

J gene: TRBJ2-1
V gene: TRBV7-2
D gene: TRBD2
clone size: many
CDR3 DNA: TGTGCCAGCAGCTCCCACGGGGGGTACTATGAGCAGTTCTTC
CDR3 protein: CASSSHGGYYEQFF

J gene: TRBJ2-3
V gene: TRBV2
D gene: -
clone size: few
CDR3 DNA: TGTGCCAGCGAAGGACAGTTTGACACAGATACGCAGTATTTT
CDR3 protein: CASEGQFDTDTQYF

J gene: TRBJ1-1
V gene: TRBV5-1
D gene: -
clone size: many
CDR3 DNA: TGCGCCAGCAGCTCCTCCGGACAGATGAACACTGAAGCTTTCTTT
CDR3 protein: CASSSSGQMNTEAFF

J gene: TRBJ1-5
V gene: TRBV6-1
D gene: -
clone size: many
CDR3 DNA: TGTGCCAGCAGTGAAGCGCGGGGTCAGCCCCAGCATTTT
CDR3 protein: CASSEARGQPQHF

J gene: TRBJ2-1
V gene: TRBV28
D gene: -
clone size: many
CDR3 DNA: TGTGCCAGCAGTCCCCCCAGGGGCAATGAGCAGTTCTTC
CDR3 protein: CASSPPRGNEQFF

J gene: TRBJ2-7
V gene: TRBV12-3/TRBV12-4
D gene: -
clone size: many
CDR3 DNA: TGTGCCAGCAGTTTAGCCTCCCCGGGCGGCTACGAGCAGTACTTC
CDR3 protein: CASSLASPGGYEQYF

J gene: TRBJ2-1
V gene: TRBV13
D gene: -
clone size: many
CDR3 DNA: TGTGCCAGCAGCTTAGGGTCCGCTGGCGCCAGTGAGCAGTTCTTC
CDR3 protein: CASSLGSAGASEQFF

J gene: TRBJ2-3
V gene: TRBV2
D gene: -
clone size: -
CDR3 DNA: TGTGCCAGCAGCGATCCGGCCACAAGAGTCCAGAGCACAGATACGCAGTATTTT
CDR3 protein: CASSDPATRVQSTDTQYF

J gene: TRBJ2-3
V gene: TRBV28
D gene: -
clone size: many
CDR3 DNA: TGTGCCAGCAGTTCCCCACAGGAACCGACGCAGTATTTT
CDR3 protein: CASSSPQEPTQYF

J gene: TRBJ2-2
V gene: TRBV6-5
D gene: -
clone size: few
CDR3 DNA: TGTGCCAGCAAGGACGGGTGGACGGACACCGGGGAGCTGTTTTTT
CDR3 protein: CASKDGWTDTGELFF

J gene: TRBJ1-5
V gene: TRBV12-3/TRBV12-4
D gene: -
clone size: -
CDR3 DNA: TGTGCCAGCCTGTCGTCAGGGGAGCCCCAGCATTTT
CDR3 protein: CASLSSGEPQHF

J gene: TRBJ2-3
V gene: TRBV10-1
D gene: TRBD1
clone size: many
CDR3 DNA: TGCGCCAGCAGTGTGGGCAGGGGGACAGATACGCAGTATTTT
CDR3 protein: CASSVGRGTDTQYF

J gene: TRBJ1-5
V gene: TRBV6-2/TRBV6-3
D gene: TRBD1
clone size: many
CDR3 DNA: TGTGCCAGCGTCCAGGGGGAAGCTAGCAATCAGCCCCAGCATTTT
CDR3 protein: CASVQGEASNQPQHF

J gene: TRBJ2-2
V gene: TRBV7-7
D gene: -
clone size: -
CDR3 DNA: TGTGCCAGCAGCCCCAGGGAAAGGACCGGGGAGCTGTTTTTT
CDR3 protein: CASSPRERTGELFF

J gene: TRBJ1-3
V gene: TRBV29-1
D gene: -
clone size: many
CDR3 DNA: TGCAGCGTTGACCCAGGGGAGCCTGGAAACACCATATATTTT
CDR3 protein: CSVDPGEPGNTIYF

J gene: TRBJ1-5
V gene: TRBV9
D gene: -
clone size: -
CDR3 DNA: TGTGCCAGCAGCCTCGACGGGTCGTGGCCCCAGCATTTT
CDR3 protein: CASSLDGSWPQHF

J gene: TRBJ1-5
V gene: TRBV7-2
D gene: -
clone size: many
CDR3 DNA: TGTGCCAGCAGCCCGAGGACGGGGAATCAGCCCCAGCATTTT
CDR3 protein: CASSPRTGNQPQHF

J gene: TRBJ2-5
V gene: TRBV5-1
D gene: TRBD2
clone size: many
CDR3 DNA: TGCGCCAGCAGCTTTGGATCTAGCGGGGCTCAAGAGACCCAGTACTTC
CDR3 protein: CASSFGSSGAQETQYF

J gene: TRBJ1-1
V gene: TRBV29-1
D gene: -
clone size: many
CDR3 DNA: TGCAGCGCAATTACAGTGGGGACTGAAGCTTTCTTT
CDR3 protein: CSAITVGTEAFF

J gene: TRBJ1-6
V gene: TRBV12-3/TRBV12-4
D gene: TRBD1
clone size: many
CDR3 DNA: TGTGCCAGCTACAGGGGCTATAATTCACCCCTCCACTTT
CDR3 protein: CASYRGYNSPLHF

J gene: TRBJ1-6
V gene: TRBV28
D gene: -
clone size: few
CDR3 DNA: TGTGCCAGCAGTTTAAGTCCAGGCGGTCAGGGGTGGAATTCACCCCTCCACTTT
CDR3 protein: CASSLSPGGQGWNSPLHF

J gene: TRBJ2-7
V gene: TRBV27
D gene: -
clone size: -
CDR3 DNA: TGTGCCAGCATTAGCCCCCGACGGGAGCAGTACTTC
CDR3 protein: CASISPRREQYF

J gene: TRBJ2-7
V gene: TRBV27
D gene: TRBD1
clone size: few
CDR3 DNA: TGTGCCAGCAGTTCCGCCTCCGGGACAGGGATTGGGGAGCAGTACTTC
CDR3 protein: CASSSASGTGIGEQYF